This TCR beta chain is drawn from a study of CD8 T cells in ankylosing spondylitis. Study results and caveats: Within ankylosing spondylitis blood, a TCR beta motif made up of eight highly homologous variants appeared to be characteristic.

TCRdb re-called the 5' RACE reads with MiXCR, one entry per CDR3 protein. The sample has around 890,000 distinct CDR3 sequences, roughly 12% seen once. The CDR3 consists of 15 residues. Germline V gene lookup returns CDR1 LNHNV and CDR2 YYDKDF (reference sequence). The ends were cut back, 0 bases at V and 7 bases at J, with 10 bases in the middle. This clonotype was detected a few times. Its matching antigen is unknown. The chain links TRBV15 to TRBJ1-6; D gene uncertain. The sample comprised blood, either unsorted or a sorted T cell fraction (not recorded which). The receptor was derived from a male donor with ankylosing spondylitis. The CDR3 region has the DNA TGTGCCACCAGCAGAGATAGGCAGGAAAATTCACCCCTCCACTTT. It translates to CATSRDRQENSPLHF.